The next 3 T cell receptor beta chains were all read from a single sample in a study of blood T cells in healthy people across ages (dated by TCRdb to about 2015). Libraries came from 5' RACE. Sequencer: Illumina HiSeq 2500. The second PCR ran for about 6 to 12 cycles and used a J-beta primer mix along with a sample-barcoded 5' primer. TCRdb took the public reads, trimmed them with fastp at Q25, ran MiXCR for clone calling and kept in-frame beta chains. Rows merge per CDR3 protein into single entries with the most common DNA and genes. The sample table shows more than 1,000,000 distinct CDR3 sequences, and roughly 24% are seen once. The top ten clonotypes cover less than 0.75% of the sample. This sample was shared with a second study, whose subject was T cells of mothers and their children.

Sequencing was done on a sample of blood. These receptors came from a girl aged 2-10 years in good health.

The CDR3 nucleotides are TGTGCCAGCAGTTACTCGGGACGGCGGGAGAGCGGTCCAGATACGCAGTATTTT. This translates into CASSYSGRRESGPDTQYF. V and J are TRBV6-2 or TRBV6-3 and TRBJ2-3, with TRBD2 matching 7 bases. Unmatched junction bases numbered 13, after V lost 0 bases and J lost 4 bases. The length of the CDR3 is 18 residues. Germline V gene lookup returns CDR1 MNHEY and CDR2 SVGEGT.

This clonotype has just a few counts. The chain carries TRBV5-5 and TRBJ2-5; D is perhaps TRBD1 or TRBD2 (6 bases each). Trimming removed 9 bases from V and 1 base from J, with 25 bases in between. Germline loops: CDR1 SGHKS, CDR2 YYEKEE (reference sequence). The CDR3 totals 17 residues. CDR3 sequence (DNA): TGTGCCACCGGGGGCGATCAGGGGCCCGTCGTCCAAGAGACCCAGTACTTC. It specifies CATGGDQGPVVQETQYF. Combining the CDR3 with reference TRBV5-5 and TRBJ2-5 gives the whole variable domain DAGVTQSPTHLIKTRGQQVTLRCSPISGHKSVSWYQQVLGQGPQFIFQYYEKEERGRGNFPDRFSARQFPNYSSELNVNALLLGDSALYLCATGGDQGPVVQETQYFGPGTRLLVL.

CDR3 nucleotide sequence: TGTGCCAGCATCACTAGCGGTAGCTCCTACAATGAGCAGTTCTTC. This translates into CASITSGSSYNEQFF. This rearrangement joins TRBV7-9 to TRBJ2-1, with 8 positions matching TRBD2. The CDR3 spans 15 residues. From germline, CDR1 is SEHNR and CDR2 FQNEAQ (reference sequence). J was trimmed by 0 bases and V by 7 bases; bases with no gene match: 5.